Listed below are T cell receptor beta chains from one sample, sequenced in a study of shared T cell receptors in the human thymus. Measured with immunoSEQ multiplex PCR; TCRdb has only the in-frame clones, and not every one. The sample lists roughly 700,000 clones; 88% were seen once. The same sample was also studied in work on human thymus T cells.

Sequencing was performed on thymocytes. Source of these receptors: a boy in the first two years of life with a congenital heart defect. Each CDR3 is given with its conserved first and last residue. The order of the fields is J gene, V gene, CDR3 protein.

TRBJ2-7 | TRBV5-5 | CASTPGLATYEQYF
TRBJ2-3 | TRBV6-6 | CASSYWTEADTQYF
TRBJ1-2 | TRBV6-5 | CASSSDREGYGYTF
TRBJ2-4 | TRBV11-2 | CASSPTPGTGYSHIQYF
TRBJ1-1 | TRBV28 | CASSRRTGATKGNTEAFF
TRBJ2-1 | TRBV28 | CASKFRDRVLANEQFF
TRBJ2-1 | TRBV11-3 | CASSPRTSGAYNEQFF
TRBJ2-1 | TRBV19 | CASTATAGVREQFF
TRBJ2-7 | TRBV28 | CASSTGHRTYEQYF
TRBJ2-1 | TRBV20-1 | CSSRGGNEQFF
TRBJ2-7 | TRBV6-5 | CASSSSPWRDAYEQYF
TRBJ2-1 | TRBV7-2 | CASSHLDRGLYNEQFF
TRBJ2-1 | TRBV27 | CASSPLGTSGNNEQFF
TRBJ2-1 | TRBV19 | CASSHLGTSGRADNEQFF
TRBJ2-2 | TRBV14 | CASSQDFVGGRINTGELFF
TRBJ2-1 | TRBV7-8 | CASGREGAQFF
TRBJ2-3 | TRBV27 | CASSGPGQGFPTDTQYF
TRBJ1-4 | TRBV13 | CASGQGSEKLFF
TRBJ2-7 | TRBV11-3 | CASSLTNSGRLYEQYF
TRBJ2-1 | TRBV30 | CAWGGWASASGYNEQFF
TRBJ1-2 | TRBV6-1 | CASSQVPGCYGYTF
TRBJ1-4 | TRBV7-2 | CASSPGGGVEETNEKLFF
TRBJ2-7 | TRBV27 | CASSISVGGKDDEQYF
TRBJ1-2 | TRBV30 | CAWSRPGGNGYTF
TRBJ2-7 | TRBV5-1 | CASTLTGGAHEQYF
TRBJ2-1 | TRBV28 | CASKELAGDRQFF
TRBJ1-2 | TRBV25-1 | CASSAWDRAGHGYTF
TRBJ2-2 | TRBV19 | CASSVSTGVNTGELFF
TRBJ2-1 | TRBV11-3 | CASSSGLAGAYNEQFF
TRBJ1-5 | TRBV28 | CASSLRQGRMVWPQHF
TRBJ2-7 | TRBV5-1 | CASSGGLATGEQYF
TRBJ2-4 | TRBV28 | CASSLSRGWAKNIQYF
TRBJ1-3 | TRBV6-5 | CASSYSQTGKGNTIYF
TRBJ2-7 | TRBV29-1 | CSVEVPTTSGVSYEQYF
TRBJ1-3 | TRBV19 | CASSGGTVDSGNTIYF
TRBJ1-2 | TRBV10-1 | CAGLTRGYGYTF
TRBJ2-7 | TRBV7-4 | CASSLGGLAETYEQYF
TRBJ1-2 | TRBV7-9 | CASSFLSNYGYTF
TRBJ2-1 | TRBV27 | CASRGGLAGGDEQFF
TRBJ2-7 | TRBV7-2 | CASSSPASGPSPYEQYF
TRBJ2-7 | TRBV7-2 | CASSSQPSLAGVGAYEQYF
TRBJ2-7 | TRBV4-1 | CASRPGREGNEQYF
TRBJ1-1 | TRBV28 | CASTGDRMNTEAFF
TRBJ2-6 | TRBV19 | CASSGKGSGANVLTF
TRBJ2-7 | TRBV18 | CASSPDPGLGFEQYF
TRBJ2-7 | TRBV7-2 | CASSYLAGGYQGQYF
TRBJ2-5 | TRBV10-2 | CAVLRKGVETQYF
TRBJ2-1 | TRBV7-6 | CASSPRASGSRNAEQFF
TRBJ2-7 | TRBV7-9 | CASSEAGTSGRSGLYEQYF
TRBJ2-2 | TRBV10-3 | CAISAGLNTGELFF